The 7 T cell receptor beta chains below were found in one sample sequenced in a study of breast tumors, draining lymph nodes, adjacent tissues. TCRdb recomputed calls from the multiplex PCR reads with MiXCR, one row per CDR3 protein. Here the sample spans 150,000 or so distinct CDR3 sequences, 30% to 40% being singletons. Axillary draining lymph nodes of breast cancer patients supplied the node samples. The sample was axillary lymph node tissue. Source of these receptors: a female donor with breast cancer. Some clones in this sample may be carry-over from other donors' samples.

V usage is TRBV15 and J usage is TRBJ2-2; D perhaps matches TRBD1 (5 bases). The CDR3 contains 13 residues. CDR1 and CDR2 (germline): LNHNV, YYDKDF (reference sequence). Trimming left V 3 bases short and J 8 bases short, with 10 bases between. CDR3 in DNA: TGTGCCACCAGCAGGGACAATTTAGGGGAGCTGTTTTTT. This codes for CATSRDNLGELFF.

This clonotype was recorded at least ten times. This chain links TRBV11-2 with TRBJ1-3, with D uncertain. CDR1 is SGHAT and CDR2 is FQNNGV in the germline V gene. Trimming shortened V by 3 bases and J by 0 bases, and 15 bases separated the two germline ends. This CDR3 region has 17 residues. The CDR3 sequence: CASSFPREGSSGNTIYF. The CDR3, as DNA: TGTGCCAGCAGCTTCCCACGGGAGGGTAGCTCTGGAAACACCATATATTTT. The full variable domain, its missing parts supplied by reference TRBV11-2 and TRBJ1-3, is EAGVAQSPRYKIIEKRQSVAFWCNPISGHATLYWYQQILGQGPKLLIQFQNNGVVDDSQLPKDRFSAERLKGVDSTLKIQPAKLEDSAVYLCASSFPREGSSGNTIYFGEGSWLTVV.

Written as DNA, the CDR3 is TGTGCCAGCAGCTTTGGGCAGCTCGGTAATTCACCCCTCCACTTT. Its translation is CASSFGQLGNSPLHF. The J gene is TRBJ1-6, the V gene TRBV9, with D hard to call. Germline V gene data show CDR1 as SGDLS and CDR2 as YYNGEE. Trimming stripped 4 bases from V and 6 bases from J, with 14 bases between. The CDR3 consists of 15 residues.

This clonotype showed up many times. The chain recombines TRBV9 with TRBJ2-1, with 7 bases aligning to TRBD1. CDR1 and CDR2 from the germline V gene are SGDLS and YYNGEE. This CDR3 region has 15 residues. The V segment lost 0 bases and the J segment 7 bases; nucleotides outside the gene matches: 7. The CDR3 DNA sequence: TGTGCCAGCAGCGTAGTCGGGACAGTTTATAATGAGCAGTTCTTC. Amino acids: CASSVVGTVYNEQFF.

This clonotype was detected many times. The chain uses TRBV5-1 and TRBJ1-3; D gene ambiguous. Germline values: CDR1 SGHRS, CDR2 YFSETQ. V was shortened by 0 bases and J by 9 bases, with 16 bases between the two germline ends. The CDR3 is made up of 15 amino acids. DNA of the CDR3: TGCGCCAGCAGCTTGGATCACAGCTCCAGCCGCACCATATATTTT. It encodes CASSLDHSSSRTIYF.

In its sample, this clonotype was seen many times. This sequence may be a read error, since a much larger clone differs from it by one base. J is TRBJ1-6 and V is TRBV5-1; D is perhaps TRBD1 (5 bases). The V gene lost 4 bases and the J gene lost 8 bases, with 13 bases spanning the gap. CDR1 is SGHRS and CDR2 is YFSETQ in the germline V gene. This CDR3 contains 14 residues. CDR3 nucleotides: TGCGCCAGCAGCCCCCCGGGGCCCCATTCACCCCTCCACTTT. It translates to CASSPPGPHSPLHF.

There are many counts of this clonotype. The rearrangement links TRBV6-5 to TRBJ1-6; 10 nucleotides agree with TRBD1. The length of the CDR3 is 15 residues. Germline V gives CDR1 MNHEY, CDR2 SVGAGI. Germline trimming cut 6 bases from V and 7 bases from J; bases unmatched to any gene: 6. The CDR3 reads CASRLPGQGNSPLHF. For the CDR3, the DNA is TGTGCCAGCAGGCTACCGGGACAGGGGAATTCACCCCTCCACTTT.